This note documents a single T cell receptor beta chain sequence. Germline-derived CDR1 and CDR2 are MNHNS and SASEGT. The CDR3 contains 17 residues. After removal of 2 bases from V and 2 bases from J, the junction contained 9 bases not matched to a gene. This table comes from immunoSEQ multiplex PCR, and its TCRdb copy is limited to in-frame clones, with some not included. The sample has about 660,000 clones; around 87% are singletons. These data belong to a study of shared T cell receptors in the human thymus. Separately, the same data were catalogued under a study of human thymus T cells.

Sequenced sample: thymocytes. This chain uses TRBV6-1 with TRBJ2-1, with 7 positions matching TRBD1. The source of this sequence is a boy under two years old with a congenital heart defect. As DNA, the CDR3 is TGTGCCAGCAGTGAAAGGCAGGTAGGGACAGCCTACAATGAGCAGTTCTTC. Translation gives CASSERQVGTAYNEQFF.